These T cell receptor beta chains were read from a single sample in a study of control samples from healthy donors and cancer patients. Assay: immunoSEQ multiplex PCR; the TCRdb copy retains only in-frame clones and omits some. This sample yields about 150,000 clones, of which 89% are seen a single time; roughly 5% belongs to the top ten. The sequencing input was blood. These receptors were taken from a man aged 25-40 years in good health. Each CDR3 is given with its conserved first and last residue. D genes are given only for firm matches. For some rows the clone size is stated as once, few or many, or as a class when expanded; others skip it.

v_call: TRBV4-1
j_call: TRBJ2-7
d_call: TRBD1
clone_size: NA
cdr3_nt: TGCGCCAGCAGCCAAGATTTGGGACAGGGGGCCTACGAGCAGTACTTC
cdr3_aa: CASSQDLGQGAYEQYF

v_call: TRBV6-4
j_call: TRBJ2-3
d_call: NA
clone_size: NA
cdr3_nt: TGTGCCAGCAGTGACTCTCTAGAGTCCACAGATACGCAGTATTTT
cdr3_aa: CASSDSLESTDTQYF

v_call: TRBV19
j_call: TRBJ2-1
d_call: TRBD2
clone_size: NA
cdr3_nt: TGTGCCAGTAGTATAGCGGGAGGGCCCCACAATGAGCAGTTCTTC
cdr3_aa: CASSIAGGPHNEQFF

v_call: TRBV9
j_call: TRBJ2-7
d_call: TRBD1
clone_size: NA
cdr3_nt: TGTGCCAGCAGCGTAGGACAGGGGGGGTACGAGCAGTACTTC
cdr3_aa: CASSVGQGGYEQYF

v_call: TRBV18
j_call: TRBJ1-2
d_call: TRBD1
clone_size: NA
cdr3_nt: TGTGCCAGCTCACCGGGACAGGGTGGCTACGGCTACACCTTC
cdr3_aa: CASSPGQGGYGYTF

v_call: TRBV11-3
j_call: TRBJ2-1
d_call: TRBD2
clone_size: NA
cdr3_nt: TGTGCCAGCAGCTTAGATCCTAGCGGGAGGGAGGGCAATGAGCAGTTCTTC
cdr3_aa: CASSLDPSGREGNEQFF

v_call: TRBV12-2
j_call: TRBJ2-7
d_call: NA
clone_size: NA
cdr3_nt: TGTGCAAGTCGCTTATACGAGTACGAGCAGTACTTC
cdr3_aa: CASRLYEYEQYF

v_call: TRBV11-2
j_call: TRBJ1-6
d_call: TRBD1
clone_size: NA
cdr3_nt: TGTGCCAGCAGCTTAGATACAAGAACAGGGGAAGGCTATAATTCACCCCTCCACTTT
cdr3_aa: CASSLDTRTGEGYNSPLHF

v_call: TRBV7-8
j_call: TRBJ2-7
d_call: NA
clone_size: NA
cdr3_nt: TGTGCCAGCAGCTTGGGGACACTGACCTACGAGCAGTACTTC
cdr3_aa: CASSLGTLTYEQYF

v_call: TRBV5-6
j_call: TRBJ2-1
d_call: TRBD2
clone_size: NA
cdr3_nt: TGTGCCAGCACCCTACGACTAGCGGGGGACGGATACAATGAGCAGTTCTTC
cdr3_aa: CASTLRLAGDGYNEQFF

v_call: TRBV27
j_call: TRBJ2-1
d_call: TRBD2
clone_size: once
cdr3_nt: TGTGCCAGCAGGACCACGAGGCGGGGGGTTTACAATGAGCAGTTCTTC
cdr3_aa: CASRTTRRGVYNEQFF

v_call: TRBV11-3
j_call: TRBJ2-1
d_call: NA
clone_size: NA
cdr3_nt: TGTGCCAGCAGCCCCCCGGGGGCAGAGGTGTACAATGAGCAGTTCTTC
cdr3_aa: CASSPPGAEVYNEQFF

v_call: TRBV6-1
j_call: TRBJ1-3
d_call: TRBD1
clone_size: NA
cdr3_nt: TGTGCCAGCAGTGACAGGGGGCTCACCGGAAACACCATATATTTT
cdr3_aa: CASSDRGLTGNTIYF

v_call: TRBV12-3/TRBV12-4
j_call: TRBJ1-5
d_call: TRBD1
clone_size: NA
cdr3_nt: TGTGCCACCGGACAGGGGCGGCAGCCCCAGCATTTT
cdr3_aa: CATGQGRQPQHF

v_call: TRBV7-9
j_call: TRBJ1-1
d_call: TRBD1
clone_size: NA
cdr3_nt: TGTGCCAGCAGCGTTACAGGGGGCTGGACTGAAGCTTTCTTT
cdr3_aa: CASSVTGGWTEAFF

v_call: TRBV7-9
j_call: TRBJ2-7
d_call: NA
clone_size: NA
cdr3_nt: TGTGCCAGCAGCTTAGCGGTTGGCCTCTACGAGCAGTACTTC
cdr3_aa: CASSLAVGLYEQYF

v_call: TRBV9
j_call: TRBJ1-6
d_call: NA
clone_size: NA
cdr3_nt: TGTGCCAGCAGCGTACGGGCAGGTCGGGAACCCCTCCACTTT
cdr3_aa: CASSVRAGREPLHF

v_call: TRBV5-4
j_call: TRBJ2-2
d_call: NA
clone_size: once
cdr3_nt: TGTGCCAGCAGCCCTCAGGGGGGGGGACCGGAGCTGTTTTTT
cdr3_aa: CASSPQGGGPELFF

v_call: TRBV19
j_call: TRBJ1-1
d_call: NA
clone_size: NA
cdr3_nt: TGTGCCAGTAGTCCATTCGAGGACCACACTGAAGCTTTCTTT
cdr3_aa: CASSPFEDHTEAFF